The TCR beta chain under discussion was sequenced for a study of T cell responses to AZD1222 COVID-19 vaccine. Profiling relied on immunoSEQ multiplex PCR, and the TCRdb table lists in-frame clones only, not all of them. The repertoire consists of 100,000 or so clones, with around 90% occurring once and the leading ten covering around 10%. Germline V gene sequence: CDR1 MNHEY, CDR2 SMNVEV (reference sequence). The CDR3 covers 14 residues. The J segment lost 1 base and the V segment lost 9 bases, leaving 7 bases of the junction unmatched. This clone was seen once. As yet, its antigen is unknown. The study's findings and limits: There were vaccine-associated CD4 TCRs across spike, dominant at 160-218 and 743-854. Unmutated regions of variants are reportedly targeted by nearly half of spike-specific TCRs.

The TCR sequence derives from an adult in good health. The V and J genes are TRBV27 and TRBJ2-3; 7 bases are shared with TRBD1. The source material was peripheral blood, sampled on day 0 of AZD1222 vaccination. CDR3 DNA: TGTGCCAGTAGCTGGGACAGACGCACAGATACGCAGTATTTT. Its translation: CASSWDRRTDTQYF.